This T cell receptor (beta chain) was recorded in a study of circulating CD8 cells and anti-PD-1 response in melanoma. Study-wide background: Responders had complete or partial responses; non-responders had stable or progressive disease.

Using roughly 16 ng of total RNA, TCR libraries were made with the QIAseq Immune Repertoire TCR panel. One entry per CDR3 protein results from TCRdb running MiXCR on the reads. The data show some 620 distinct CDR3 sequences, around 9.3% seen once. Overall study findings and caveats: Most experiments lacked replicates. Tumor reactivity was tested by peptide assays on expanded sorted subsets.

Germline V gene sequence: CDR1 DFQATT, CDR2 SNEGSKA (reference sequence). V was cut by 0 bases and J by 6 bases, with 11 bases left in between. The CDR3 consists of 13 residues. From live CD3+CD8+TCRalphabeta+ cells, four PD-1 and/or TIGIT subsets were sorted. By sample share, this clonotype is large (0.1 to 1%). Its matching antigen is unknown. The clonotype comes from a human donor with melanoma. This chain connects TRBV20-1 to TRBJ1-2; D unclear. Source: CD8+ T cells from PBMCs, taken at baseline or after one month of anti-PD-1 therapy (not recorded which). The CDR3 bases are TGCAGTGCTAGAGATTTGCGGGGAAATGGCTACACCTTC. Encoded protein: CSARDLRGNGYTF.